The 23 T cell receptor beta chains below come from one sample, sequenced in a study of shared clonotypes between healthy human individuals. Measured with immunoSEQ multiplex PCR; TCRdb has only the in-frame clones, and not every one. The table shows 2 million to 2.5 million clones, with roughly 90% occurring only once. Source material: naive CD4+ T cells from PBMCs. Subset here: CD45RA+ positively selected. These receptors were taken from a man between 18 and 29 years old in good health. Some clones in this sample may be carry-over from other donors' samples.

The chain links TRBV29-1 to TRBJ2-1; 10 bases agree with TRBD2. The CDR3 contains 17 residues. Germline V lookup: CDR1 SQVTM, CDR2 ANQGSEA. The V gene end was trimmed by 4 bases and the J gene end by 9 bases; junction bases not matched to a gene: 18. As DNA, the CDR3 is TGCAGCGTTGCCCCGGCCCCTAGCGGGAGTTCAGTGGTTGAGCAGTTCTTC. It specifies CSVAPAPSGSSVVEQFF.

The chain employs TRBV7-2 and TRBJ2-3; no reliable D call. CDR3 size: 16 residues. Germline CDR1 and CDR2: SGHTA and FQGNSA. V was pared by 2 bases and J by 4 bases, with 16 bases between. The CDR3 sequence is CASSLLAPTTSDTQYF. CDR3 bases: TGTGCCAGCAGCTTACTGGCGCCTACTACGTCAGATACGCAGTATTTT.

V gene TRBV30 combines with J gene TRBJ2-2; D remains unclear. Trimming left V 4 bases short and J 1 base short, with 16 bases between. CDR3 length: 16 amino acids. Germline CDR1 and CDR2: GTSNPN and SVGIG (reference sequence). The CDR3 nucleotides are TGTGCCTGGACCTTCCTGTCGGCAGTGAACACCGGGGAGCTGTTTTTT. Translating it yields CAWTFLSAVNTGELFF.

The V and J genes are TRBV29-1 and TRBJ2-1; the match to TRBD1 covers 7 bases. This CDR3 is built from 15 residues. The V segment lost 5 bases and the J segment 3 bases; nucleotides outside the gene matches: 10. Germline loops: CDR1 SQVTM, CDR2 ANQGSEA. CDR3 DNA: TGCAGCGTTCCTTATACAGGGGATTACTACAATGAGCAGTTCTTC. Amino acid sequence: CSVPYTGDYYNEQFF.

Note on this clone: The sample has other DNA sequences that encode this CDR3 too. This chain joins TRBV27 and TRBJ2-2; possible D gene TRBD1, 5 bases. Germline assignment: CDR1 MNHEY and CDR2 SMNVEV (reference sequence). CDR3 length: 15 residues. Trimming stripped 3 bases from V and 2 bases from J, with 10 bases between. CDR3: CASSFGRVNTGELFF. In nucleotides, the CDR3 is TGTGCCAGCAGTTTTGGCAGGGTAAACACCGGGGAGCTGTTTTTT.

The V gene is TRBV27, the J gene TRBJ2-7; D might be TRBD2 (5 bases). The CDR3 has 15 amino acids. V dropped 7 bases and J dropped 2 bases, with 18 bases sitting between them. Per germline, CDR1 MNHEY and CDR2 SMNVEV (reference sequence). CDR3 in DNA: TGTGCCAGCAAACCGGGCCTTCAGAGGGCCTACGAGCAGTACTTC. Amino acid sequence: CASKPGLQRAYEQYF.

The CDR3 protein is CASSQGVAAVGELFF. The DNA for the CDR3 is TGTGCCAGCAGCCAAGGGGTGGCCGCAGTCGGGGAGCTGTTTTTT. This chain connects TRBV14 to TRBJ2-2; D unclear. The V and J ends lost 1 base and 7 bases respectively, with 13 bases between them. Germline V CDR1 and CDR2: SGHDN, FVKESK. The CDR3 covers 15 residues.

This chain links TRBV6-5 with TRBJ2-7; 9 bases are a match to TRBD2. V was pared by 4 bases and J by 3 bases, with 10 bases of the junction left unmatched. The CDR3 length is 16 residues. CDR1 and CDR2 from the germline V gene are MNHEY and SVGAGI. This CDR3 reads CASSSGLAGPNYEQYF. Here the CDR3 DNA reads TGTGCCAGCAGTTCCGGGCTAGCGGGACCTAACTACGAGCAGTACTTC.

V and J are TRBV18 and TRBJ2-5; tentative D call: TRBD2 (7 bases). This CDR3 is 17 amino acids long. V lost 3 bases to trimming and J lost 3 bases, with 20 bases between them. The germline V gene has CDR1 KGHSH and CDR2 LQKENI. CDR3 sequence (DNA): TGTGCCAGCTCACCGCCTCCCAGGGCGGGGGCTGAAGAGACCCAGTACTTC. This translates into CASSPPPRAGAEETQYF.

This chain uses TRBV15 with TRBJ2-7; 8 bases are shared with TRBD1. The CDR3 totals 17 residues. The V gene's germline CDR1 is LNHNV and CDR2 YYDKDF (reference sequence). The V and J ends lost 2 bases and 5 bases, in that order; junction bases with no gene match: 14. The CDR3 sequence is CATSRKPPAGDRNEQYF. The CDR3 nucleotides are TGTGCCACCAGCAGAAAACCCCCCGCAGGGGACAGGAACGAGCAGTACTTC.

This clone was seen a single time. This rearrangement joins TRBV6-5 to TRBJ1-6, with D perhaps TRBD1 (6 bases). Germline lookup yields CDR1 MNHEY and CDR2 SVGAGI. The V end was cut by 0 bases, the J end by 6 bases, with 12 bases between. The CDR3 is 16 residues long. For the CDR3, the DNA is TGTGCCAGCAGTTACTCGTCGGGGGCCGGTAATTCACCCCTCCACTTT. Translated, it gives CASSYSSGAGNSPLHF.

The chain couples TRBV7-2 to TRBJ1-2; no reliable D call. The CDR3 consists of 14 residues. Germline V gene data show CDR1 as SGHTA and CDR2 as FQGNSA. Between the trimmed V and J ends, which lost 5 bases and 5 bases, there was a span of 15 bases. CDR3 region: CASSVFMGLYGYTF. The CDR3 DNA reads TGTGCCAGCAGCGTCTTCATGGGCCTTTATGGCTACACCTTC.

This clone was observed once. CDR3 DNA: TGTGCCAGCAGCTTAGGCGGACAGGGTTGGCAAGAGACCCAGTACTTC. As protein: CASSLGGQGWQETQYF. The chain carries TRBV11-2 and TRBJ2-5; 8 nucleotides align to TRBD1. The V and J ends lost 1 base and 2 bases, in that order; junction bases with no gene match: 6. Per germline, CDR1 SGHAT and CDR2 FQNNGV. The CDR3 contains 16 residues.

The chain links TRBV2 to TRBJ2-5, with D perhaps matching TRBD2 (6 bases). CDR3 length: 14 residues. Deletions cut 7 bases from V and 6 bases from J, with 18 bases between. CDR1 and CDR2 from the germline V gene are SNHLY and FYNNEI. The CDR3 DNA is TGTGCCAGCACCCGGAGGGGTCAGGGCCAGACCCAGTACTTC. This encodes CASTRRGQGQTQYF.

The rearrangement uses TRBV7-2 and TRBJ2-7; D may be TRBD2 (5 bases). V lost 1 base, J lost 6 bases, and 13 bases lay in between. Germline lookup yields CDR1 SGHTA and CDR2 FQGNSA. The CDR3 is 14 residues long. The CDR3 loop reads CASSLVGLAREQYF. The CDR3 bases are TGTGCCAGCAGCTTAGTAGGGCTAGCCCGCGAGCAGTACTTC.

This chain joins TRBV5-5 and TRBJ1-2; a possible D gene is TRBD1 (5 bases). CDR1 and CDR2 from the germline V gene are SGHKS and YYEKEE (reference sequence). V dropped 2 bases and J dropped 1 base, with 9 bases sitting between them. The CDR3 loop spans 14 amino acids. The chain's CDR3 is CASSFGGNNYGYTF. The CDR3 DNA follows: TGTGCCAGCAGCTTTGGGGGTAATAACTATGGCTACACCTTC.

The CDR3 is CATSREATGDTEAFF. For the CDR3, the DNA is TGTGCCACCAGCAGAGAGGCGACAGGGGACACTGAAGCTTTCTTT. The chain is built from TRBV15 and TRBJ1-1; 8 bases are shared with TRBD1. Unmatched junction bases numbered 3, after V lost 0 bases and J lost 3 bases. Germline CDR1 LNHNV, CDR2 YYDKDF (reference sequence). The CDR3 extends over 15 amino acids. The entire variable domain, with the rest obtained from reference TRBV15 and TRBJ1-1, is as follows: DAMVIQNPRYQVTQFGKPVTLSCSQTLNHNVMYWYQQKSSQAPKLLFHYYDKDFNNEADTPDNFQSRRPNTSFCFLDIRSPGLGDTAMYLCATSREATGDTEAFFGQGTRLTVV.

The rearrangement links TRBV5-5 to TRBJ1-1; no reliable D call. Germline V gives CDR1 SGHKS, CDR2 YYEKEE (reference sequence). Between the trimmed V and J ends, which lost 6 bases and 5 bases, there was a span of 20 bases. The CDR3 sequence is 15 residues long. The CDR3 reads CASIPGLGGLTEAFF. The CDR3 DNA reads TGTGCCAGCATCCCTGGTCTCGGAGGGTTGACTGAAGCTTTCTTT.

The V call is TRBV28, the J call TRBJ1-5, with TRBD1 identical over 7 bases. From germline, CDR1 is MDHEN and CDR2 SYDVKM. V lost 4 bases to trimming and J lost 5 bases; unmatched junction nucleotides: 2. This CDR3 is built from 13 residues. CDR3 DNA: TGTGCCAGCAGTTGGACAGGCGATCAGCCCCAGCATTTT. Its protein is CASSWTGDQPQHF.

The chain joins TRBV25-1 to TRBJ2-1; TRBD2 matches at 7 bases. The CDR3 is 17 amino acids. V lost 0 bases and J lost 9; bases outside the gene matches: 14. CDR1 and CDR2 from the germline V gene are MGHDK and SYGVNS. CDR3 in amino acids: CASSEYARDYSATEQFF. Here the CDR3 DNA reads TGTGCCAGCAGTGAATATGCCCGGGACTATAGCGCGACTGAGCAGTTCTTC.

About this clone itself: The CDR3 does not end in the conserved phenylalanine or tryptophan, so this is likely a read error. The limits of the CDR3 on the DNA are not certain, so only TCRdb's listed CDR3 is given. The chain has TRBV5-4 and TRBJ1-2; the DNA was not used to check the table's D call, TRBD1. The CDR3 is 13 amino acids in total, end residues counted. From germline, CDR1 is SGHNT and CDR2 YYREEE (reference sequence). CDR3 sequence: CASSLDRMGRSHI.

The count of this clone is one. The chain employs TRBV5-8 and TRBJ2-1, with D unresolved. The CDR3 runs to 16 residues. V gave up 0 bases and J gave up 2 bases, with 12 bases separating them. CDR1 SGHTS and CDR2 YDEGEE come from the germline V gene. CDR3 protein: CASSLEPGWTYNEQFF. Written as DNA, the CDR3 is TGTGCCAGCAGCTTGGAGCCGGGTTGGACCTACAATGAGCAGTTCTTC.

The chain uses TRBV5-5 and TRBJ2-5, with a tentative D call TRBD2 (6 bases). The germline CDR1 and CDR2 sequences are SGHKS and YYEKEE (reference sequence). The V gene lost 0 bases and the J gene lost 2 bases, with 17 bases spanning the gap. This CDR3 has 17 residues. The CDR3 reads CASSLVEGAGNQETQYF. The CDR3 DNA reads as TGTGCCAGCAGCTTGGTAGAGGGAGCGGGCAATCAAGAGACCCAGTACTTC.